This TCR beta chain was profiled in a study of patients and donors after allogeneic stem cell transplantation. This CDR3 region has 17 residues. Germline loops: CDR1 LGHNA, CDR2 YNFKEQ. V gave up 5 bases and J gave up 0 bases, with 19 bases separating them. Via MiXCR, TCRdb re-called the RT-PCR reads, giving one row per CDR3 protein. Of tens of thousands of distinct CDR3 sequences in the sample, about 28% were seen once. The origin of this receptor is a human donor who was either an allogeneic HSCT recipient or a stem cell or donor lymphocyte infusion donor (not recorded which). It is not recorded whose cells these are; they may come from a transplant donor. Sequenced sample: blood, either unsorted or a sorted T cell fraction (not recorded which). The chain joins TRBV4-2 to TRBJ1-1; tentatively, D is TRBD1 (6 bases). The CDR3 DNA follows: TGTGCCAGCAGCTACGGACCCAGGGGTTTCATGAACACTGAAGCTTTCTTT. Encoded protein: CASSYGPRGFMNTEAFF.